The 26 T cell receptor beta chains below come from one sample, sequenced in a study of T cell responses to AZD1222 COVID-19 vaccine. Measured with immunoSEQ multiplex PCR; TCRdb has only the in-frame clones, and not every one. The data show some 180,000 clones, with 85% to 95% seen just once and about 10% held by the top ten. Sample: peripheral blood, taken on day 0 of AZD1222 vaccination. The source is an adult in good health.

As DNA, the CDR3 is TGTGCCAGCAGTGGGACAGGGATCAACGAGCAGTACTTC. As protein: CASSGTGINEQYF. V usage is TRBV27 and J usage is TRBJ2-7; 9 nucleotides agree with TRBD1. The CDR3 spans 13 residues. The germline V gene has CDR1 MNHEY and CDR2 SMNVEV (reference sequence). The J segment lost 5 bases and the V segment lost 5 bases, leaving 4 bases of the junction unmatched.

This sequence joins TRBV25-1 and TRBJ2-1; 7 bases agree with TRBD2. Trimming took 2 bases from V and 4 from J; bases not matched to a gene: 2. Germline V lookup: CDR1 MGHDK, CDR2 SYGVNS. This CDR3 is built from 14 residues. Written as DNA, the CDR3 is TGTGCCAGCAGTGAAGGGGGACTATACAATGAGCAGTTCTTC. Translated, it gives CASSEGGLYNEQFF.

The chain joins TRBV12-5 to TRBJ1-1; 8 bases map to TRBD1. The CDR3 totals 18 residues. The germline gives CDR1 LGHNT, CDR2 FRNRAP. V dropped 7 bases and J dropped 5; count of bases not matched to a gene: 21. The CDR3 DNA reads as TGTGCTAGTGCCCCTTCTTTCGGACAGGGCGGCCTAGAGACTGAAGCTTTCTTT. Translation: CASAPSFGQGGLETEAFF.

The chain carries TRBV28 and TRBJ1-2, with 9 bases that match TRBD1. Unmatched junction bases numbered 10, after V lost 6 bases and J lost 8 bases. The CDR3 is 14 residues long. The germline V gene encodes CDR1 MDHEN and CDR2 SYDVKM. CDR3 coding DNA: TGTGCCAGCAGCCCCGTGGACAGGGGTTACGGCTACACCTTC. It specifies CASSPVDRGYGYTF.

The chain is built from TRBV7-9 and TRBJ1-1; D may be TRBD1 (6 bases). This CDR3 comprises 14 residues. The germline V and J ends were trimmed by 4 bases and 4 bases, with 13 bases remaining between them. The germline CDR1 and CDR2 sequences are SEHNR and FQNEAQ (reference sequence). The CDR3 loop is CASSSLGAGTEAFF. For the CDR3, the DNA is TGTGCCAGCAGCTCTTTGGGGGCAGGCACTGAAGCTTTCTTT.

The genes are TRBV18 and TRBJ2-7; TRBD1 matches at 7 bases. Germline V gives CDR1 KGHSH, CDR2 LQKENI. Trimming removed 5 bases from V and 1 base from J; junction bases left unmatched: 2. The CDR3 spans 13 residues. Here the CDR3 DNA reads TGTGCCAGCTCATCGGGACAGTCCTACGAGCAGTACGTC. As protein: CASSSGQSYEQYV.

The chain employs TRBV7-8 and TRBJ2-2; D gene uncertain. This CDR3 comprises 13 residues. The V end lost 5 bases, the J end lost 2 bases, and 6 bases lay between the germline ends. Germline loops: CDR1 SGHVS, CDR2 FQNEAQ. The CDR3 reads CASSLTNTGELFF. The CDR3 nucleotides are TGTGCCAGCAGCCTAACAAACACCGGGGAGCTGTTTTTT.

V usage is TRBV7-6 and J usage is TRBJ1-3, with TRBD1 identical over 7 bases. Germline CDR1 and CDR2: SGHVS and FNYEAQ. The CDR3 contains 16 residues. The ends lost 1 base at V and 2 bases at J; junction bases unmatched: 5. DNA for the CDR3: TGTGCCAGCAGCTTAGTGGCGACAGGGACTGGAAACACCATATATTTT. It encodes CASSLVATGTGNTIYF.

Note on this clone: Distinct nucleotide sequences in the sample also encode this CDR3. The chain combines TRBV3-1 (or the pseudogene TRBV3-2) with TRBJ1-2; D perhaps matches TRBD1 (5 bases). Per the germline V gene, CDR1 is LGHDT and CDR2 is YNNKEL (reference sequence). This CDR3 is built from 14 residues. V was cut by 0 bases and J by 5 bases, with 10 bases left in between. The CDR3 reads CASSQDSRVYGYTF. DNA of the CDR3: TGTGCCAGCAGCCAAGATAGCAGGGTGTATGGCTACACCTTC.

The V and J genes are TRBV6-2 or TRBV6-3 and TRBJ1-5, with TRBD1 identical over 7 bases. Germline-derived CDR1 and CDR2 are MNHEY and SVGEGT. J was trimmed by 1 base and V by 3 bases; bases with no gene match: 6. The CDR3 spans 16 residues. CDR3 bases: TGTGCCAGCAGTTATGGACAGGCCCCAAGCAATCAGCCCCAGCATTTT. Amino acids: CASSYGQAPSNQPQHF.

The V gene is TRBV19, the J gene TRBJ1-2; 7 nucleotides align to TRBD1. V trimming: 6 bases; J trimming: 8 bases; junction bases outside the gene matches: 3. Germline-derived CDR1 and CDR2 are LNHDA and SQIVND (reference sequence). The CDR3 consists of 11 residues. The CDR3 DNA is TGTGCCAGTAGGGACAGGAGAGGCTACACCTTC. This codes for CASRDRRGYTF.

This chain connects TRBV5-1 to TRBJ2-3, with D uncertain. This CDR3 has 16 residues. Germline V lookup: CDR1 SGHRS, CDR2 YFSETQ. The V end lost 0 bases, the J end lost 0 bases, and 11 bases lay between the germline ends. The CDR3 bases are TGCGCCAGCAGCTTGGCCGTGGTAGCTAGCACAGATACGCAGTATTTT. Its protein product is CASSLAVVASTDTQYF.

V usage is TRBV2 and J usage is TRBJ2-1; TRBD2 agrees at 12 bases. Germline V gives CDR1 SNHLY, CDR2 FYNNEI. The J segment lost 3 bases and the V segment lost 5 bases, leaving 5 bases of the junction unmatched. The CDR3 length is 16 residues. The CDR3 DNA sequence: TGTGCCAGCAGTTCCCTACTAGCGGGGGGCTACAATGAGCAGTTCTTC. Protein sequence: CASSSLLAGGYNEQFF.

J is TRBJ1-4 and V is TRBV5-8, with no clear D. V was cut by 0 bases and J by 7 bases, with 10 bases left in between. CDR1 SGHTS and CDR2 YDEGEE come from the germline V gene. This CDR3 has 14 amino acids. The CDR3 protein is CASSLERSSEKLFF. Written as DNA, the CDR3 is TGTGCCAGCAGCTTGGAGCGGTCGAGTGAAAAACTGTTTTTT.

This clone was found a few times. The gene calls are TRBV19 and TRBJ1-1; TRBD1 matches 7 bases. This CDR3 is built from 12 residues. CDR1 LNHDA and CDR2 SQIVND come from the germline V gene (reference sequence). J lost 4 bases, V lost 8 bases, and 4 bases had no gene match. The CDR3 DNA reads TGTGCCAGTTCAGGGGGAGGCACTGAAGCTTTCTTT. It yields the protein CASSGGGTEAFF.

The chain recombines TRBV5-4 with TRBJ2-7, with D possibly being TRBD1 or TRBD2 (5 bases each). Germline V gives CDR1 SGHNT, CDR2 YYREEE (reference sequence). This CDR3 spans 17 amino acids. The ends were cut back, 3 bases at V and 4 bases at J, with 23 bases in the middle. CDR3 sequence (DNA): TGTGCCAGCAGCTCCCTGATGGGCCTGGGGGTTGGATACGAGCAGTACTTC. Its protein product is CASSSLMGLGVGYEQYF. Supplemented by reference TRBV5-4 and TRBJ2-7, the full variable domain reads ETGVTQSPTHLIKTRGQQVTLRCSSQSGHNTVSWYQQALGQGPQFIFQYYREEENGRGNFPPRFSGLQFPNYSSELNVNALELDDSALYLCASSSLMGLGVGYEQYFGPGTRLTVT.

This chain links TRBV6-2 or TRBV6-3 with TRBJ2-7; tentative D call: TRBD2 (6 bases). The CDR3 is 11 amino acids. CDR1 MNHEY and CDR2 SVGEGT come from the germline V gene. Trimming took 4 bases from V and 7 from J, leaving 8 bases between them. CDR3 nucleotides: TGTGCCAGCAGTTTAGGAGGGGAGCAGTACGTC. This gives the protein CASSLGGEQYV.

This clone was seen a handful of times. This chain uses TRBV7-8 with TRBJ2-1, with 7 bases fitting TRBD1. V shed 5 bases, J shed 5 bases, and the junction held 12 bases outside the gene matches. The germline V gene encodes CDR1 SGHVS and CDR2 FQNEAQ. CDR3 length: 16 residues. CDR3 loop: CASSNHRQGKDNEQFF. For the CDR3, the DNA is TGTGCCAGCAGCAACCATCGACAGGGAAAGGACAATGAGCAGTTCTTC.

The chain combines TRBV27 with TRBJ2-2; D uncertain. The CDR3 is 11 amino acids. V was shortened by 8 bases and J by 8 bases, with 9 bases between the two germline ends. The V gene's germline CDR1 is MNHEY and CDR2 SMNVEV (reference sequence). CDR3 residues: CASASAGELFF. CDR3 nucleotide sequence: TGTGCCAGCGCTTCGGCAGGGGAGCTGTTTTTT.

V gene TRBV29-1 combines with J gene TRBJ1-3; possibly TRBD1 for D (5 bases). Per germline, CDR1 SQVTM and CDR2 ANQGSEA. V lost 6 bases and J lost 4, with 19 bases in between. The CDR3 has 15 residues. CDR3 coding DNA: TGCAGCGTGAGCCGTCTCGGGACCGGGGGAAACACCATATATTTT. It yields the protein CSVSRLGTGGNTIYF. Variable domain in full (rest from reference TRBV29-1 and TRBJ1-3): SAVISQKPSRDICQRGTSLTIQCQVDSQVTMMFWYRQQPGQSLTLIATANQGSEATYESGFVIDKFPISRPNLTFSTLTVSNMSPEDSSIYLCSVSRLGTGGNTIYFGEGSWLTVV.

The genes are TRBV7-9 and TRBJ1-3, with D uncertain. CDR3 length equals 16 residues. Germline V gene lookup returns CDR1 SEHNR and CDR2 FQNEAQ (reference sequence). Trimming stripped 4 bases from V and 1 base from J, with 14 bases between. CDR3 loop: CASSSTDTISGNTIYF. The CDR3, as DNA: TGTGCCAGCAGCTCGACTGACACTATTTCTGGAAACACCATATATTTT.

The CDR3: CASSGPPLGSRPGNTIYF. In nucleotides, the CDR3 is TGCGCCAGCAGCGGGCCCCCGTTGGGATCAAGGCCTGGAAACACCATATATTTT. The chain recombines TRBV10-1 with TRBJ1-3, with D unclear. This CDR3 spans 18 amino acids. Looked up from germline, CDR1 is WNHNN and CDR2 is SYGVQD (reference sequence). V lost 6 bases, J lost 2 bases, and 23 bases lay in between.

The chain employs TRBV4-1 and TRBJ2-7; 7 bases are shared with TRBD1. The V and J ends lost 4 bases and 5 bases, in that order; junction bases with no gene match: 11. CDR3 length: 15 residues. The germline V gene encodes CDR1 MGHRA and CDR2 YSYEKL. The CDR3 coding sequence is TGCGCCAGCAGCCTCCACACAGGGGTCCCAAACGAGCAGTACGTC. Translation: CASSLHTGVPNEQYV.

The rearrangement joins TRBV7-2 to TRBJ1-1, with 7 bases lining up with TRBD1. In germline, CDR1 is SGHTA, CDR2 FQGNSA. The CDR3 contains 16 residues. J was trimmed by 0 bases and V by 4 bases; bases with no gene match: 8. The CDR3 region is CASSSEIGTVNTEAFF. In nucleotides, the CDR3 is TGTGCCAGCAGCTCAGAAATAGGGACAGTGAACACTGAAGCTTTCTTT.

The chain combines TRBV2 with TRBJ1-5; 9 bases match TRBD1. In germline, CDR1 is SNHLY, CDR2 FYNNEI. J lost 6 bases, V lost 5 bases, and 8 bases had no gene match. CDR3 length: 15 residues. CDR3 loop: CASSLRQGVSQPQHF. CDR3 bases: TGTGCCAGCAGTTTGCGACAGGGGGTAAGTCAGCCCCAGCATTTT.

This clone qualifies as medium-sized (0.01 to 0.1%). DNA for the CDR3: TGTGCCAGCGCTGGGACAGGGTTGAACGAGCAGTACGTC. Translated: CASAGTGLNEQYV. The chain couples TRBV6-5 to TRBJ2-7, with TRBD1 identical over 9 bases. The CDR3 is 13 residues long. Trimming at V came to 8 bases and at J to 5 bases, leaving 7 bases not matched to a gene. Germline V gene lookup returns CDR1 MNHEY and CDR2 SVGAGI.